Following are 28 T cell receptor beta chains from one sample sequenced in a study of cytomegalovirus exposure and HLA in healthy donors. The PCR employed 60 Vbeta primers together with 13 Jbeta primers. Assay used: immunoSEQ multiplex PCR; TCRdb lists only in-frame clones, some missing. The sample carries about 120,000 clones, around 77% recorded once. The sequencing input was PBMCs. The receptors were gathered from a man aged 18 to 29 in good health and CMV-seropositive.

The chain carries TRBV27 and TRBJ2-7, with 8 bases aligning to TRBD2. Unmatched junction bases numbered 6, after V lost 8 bases and J lost 3 bases. Germline CDR1 reads MNHEY; CDR2 reads SMNVEV (reference sequence). This CDR3 has 13 residues. Here the CDR3 reads CASGRSGDYEQYF. The CDR3 DNA reads TGTGCCAGCGGGCGTAGCGGGGACTACGAGCAGTACTTC.

The chain recombines TRBV29-1 with TRBJ2-2, with a tentative D call TRBD2 (5 bases). This CDR3 spans 15 amino acids. Trimming took 0 bases from V and 6 from J, leaving 14 bases between them. Germline CDR1 and CDR2: SQVTM and ANQGSEA. CDR3: CSVEDLQGAAGELFF. The CDR3 DNA reads as TGCAGCGTTGAAGATCTTCAAGGAGCGGCCGGGGAGCTGTTTTTT.

The chain combines TRBV2 with TRBJ2-3; D possibly corresponds to TRBD2 (6 bases). The CDR3 is made up of 17 amino acids. Per the germline V gene, CDR1 is SNHLY and CDR2 is FYNNEI. V was shortened by 8 bases and J by 2 bases, with 23 bases between the two germline ends. DNA of the CDR3: TGTGCCAGCGGACTAAGCAGGGACCTCACGGTCACAGATACGCAGTATTTT. As protein: CASGLSRDLTVTDTQYF.

A single count supports this clone. V gene TRBV4-1 combines with J gene TRBJ2-7, with 8 bases lining up with TRBD2. The CDR3 runs to 16 residues. Trimming at V came to 2 bases and at J to 2 bases, leaving 8 bases not matched to a gene. Germline V gene data show CDR1 as MGHRA and CDR2 as YSYEKL. The CDR3 DNA reads TGCGCCAGCAGCCAAATCAGCACTAGCGGTACCTACGAGCAGTACTTC. Protein product: CASSQISTSGTYEQYF.

The chain combines TRBV28 with TRBJ1-2; tentative D call: TRBD1 (6 bases). The V gene's germline CDR1 is MDHEN and CDR2 SYDVKM. This CDR3 spans 13 amino acids. The ends were cut back, 6 bases at V and 4 bases at J, with 12 bases in the middle. Written as DNA, the CDR3 is TGTGCCAGCAGCCAAACAGGGATCTATGGCTACACCTTC. Translated, it gives CASSQTGIYGYTF.

The chain uses TRBV7-8 and TRBJ1-1; the match to TRBD1 covers 9 bases. V lost 0 bases and J lost 6; bases outside the gene matches: 8. CDR1 SGHVS and CDR2 FQNEAQ come from the germline V gene. This CDR3 region has 16 residues. The CDR3 DNA sequence: TGTGCCAGCAGCTTAGCTAGGGGACAGGGAATTCCTGAAGCTTTCTTT. It specifies CASSLARGQGIPEAFF.

This chain uses TRBV7-9 with TRBJ2-3, with a tentative D call TRBD2 (6 bases). Germline V lookup: CDR1 SEHNR, CDR2 FQNEAQ (reference sequence). This CDR3 comprises 14 residues. Trimming removed 3 bases from V and 2 bases from J, with 9 bases in between. The CDR3 region has the DNA TGTGCCAGCAGCTTTAAGGACTACACAGATACGCAGTATTTT. Translated, it gives CASSFKDYTDTQYF.

The V and J genes are TRBV19 and TRBJ1-1, with TRBD1 as a possible D gene (5 bases). With 0 bases removed from V and 0 bases from J, the gap between germline ends came to 8 bases. The CDR3 runs to 15 residues. Germline CDR1 and CDR2: LNHDA and SQIVND (reference sequence). The CDR3 region is CASSIDDSLNTEAFF. As DNA, the CDR3 is TGTGCCAGTAGTATAGACGACAGCCTGAACACTGAAGCTTTCTTT.

The CDR3 DNA reads TGCGCCAGCAGCTTGTTCCAGGAGAACACCGGGGAGCTGTTTTTT. Translating gives CASSLFQENTGELFF. V gene TRBV5-1 combines with J gene TRBJ2-2; D not certain. V gave up 1 base and J gave up 1 base, with 8 bases separating them. Germline-derived CDR1 and CDR2 are SGHRS and YFSETQ. This CDR3 has 15 amino acids.

The V and J genes are TRBV4-2 and TRBJ2-1; 14 nucleotides agree with TRBD2. Trimming at V came to 4 bases and at J to 7 bases, leaving 12 bases not matched to a gene. The length of the CDR3 is 18 residues. The germline V gene encodes CDR1 LGHNA and CDR2 YNFKEQ. For the CDR3, the DNA is TGTGCCAGCAGCCTCGGACTAGCGGGGGGCGGGTATAATAATGAGCAGTTCTTC. Translating gives CASSLGLAGGGYNNEQFF.

Here the CDR3 DNA reads TGTGCCAGCAGTCTAAATTGGGCGGGCACCCTCCACTTT. This encodes CASSLNWAGTLHF. V usage is TRBV27 and J usage is TRBJ1-6, with D hard to call. This CDR3 contains 13 residues. Trimming took 5 bases from V and 14 from J, leaving 16 bases between them. CDR1 MNHEY and CDR2 SMNVEV come from the germline V gene (reference sequence).

The rearrangement links TRBV4-1 to TRBJ1-1, with TRBD1 as a possible D gene (6 bases). Germline lookup yields CDR1 MGHRA and CDR2 YSYEKL. The CDR3 sequence is 15 residues long. V was trimmed by 1 base and J by 5 bases, leaving 14 bases between them. CDR3 region: CASSQVGGLGTEAFF. The DNA of the CDR3 is TGCGCCAGCAGCCAAGTGGGGGGGCTTGGGACTGAAGCTTTCTTT.

V gene TRBV7-8 combines with J gene TRBJ2-1; D is perhaps TRBD1 (6 bases). From germline, CDR1 is SGHVS and CDR2 FQNEAQ. This CDR3 is 14 amino acids long. The V gene lost 5 bases and the J gene lost 9 bases, with 17 bases spanning the gap. The CDR3 DNA reads TGTGCCAGCAGCGTACAACCAGGGGCGGCTGAGCAGTTCTTC. Its protein product is CASSVQPGAAEQFF.

This chain connects TRBV6-1 to TRBJ1-5; D unclear. Per the germline V gene, CDR1 is MNHNS and CDR2 is SASEGT. This CDR3 contains 13 residues. Between the trimmed V and J ends, which lost 8 bases and 4 bases, there was a span of 12 bases. As DNA, the CDR3 is TGTGCCAGCTCTAGAGAGTATAATCAGCCCCAGCATTTT. This translates into CASSREYNQPQHF.

The chain uses TRBV11-2 and TRBJ1-1; D unclear. V lost 1 base, J lost 0 bases, and 9 bases lay in between. CDR3 size: 15 residues. CDR1 is SGHAT and CDR2 is FQNNGV in the germline V gene. The CDR3 spells CASSLGRSMNTEAFF. The CDR3 nucleotides read TGTGCCAGCAGCTTAGGGCGGAGCATGAACACTGAAGCTTTCTTT.

V is TRBV30 and J is TRBJ1-3, with unresolved D. V lost 3 bases to trimming and J lost 4 bases, with 10 bases between them. The CDR3 length is 13 residues. From germline, CDR1 is GTSNPN and CDR2 SVGIG (reference sequence). CDR3 in DNA: TGTGCCTGGAGGATAACGGGAGGAAACACCATATATTTT. It translates to CAWRITGGNTIYF.

This clone was found a few times. This chain connects TRBV13 to TRBJ2-7, with D perhaps TRBD1 (7 bases). Per the germline V gene, CDR1 is PRHDT and CDR2 is FYEKMQ (reference sequence). Trimming removed 5 bases at V and 6 bases at J, with 20 bases between. The CDR3 is 15 amino acids. CDR3 DNA sequence: TGTGCCAGCAGCCTATCCCCTTTTCAGGGGGGCGAGCAGTACTTC. This gives the protein CASSLSPFQGGEQYF.

This chain joins TRBV10-2 and TRBJ1-2; 8 positions match TRBD1. CDR1 is WSHSY, CDR2 SAAADI, per germline. CDR3 length: 13 residues. J gave up 6 bases and V 0 bases, and 0 bases lay outside the gene matches. CDR3 sequence reads: CASSESGQDGYTF. The CDR3 bases are TGCGCCAGCAGTGAGTCGGGACAGGATGGCTACACCTTC.

Comment on this clone: At one end, the junction sequence differs from germline, possibly due to a read error. The chain joins TRBV6-5 to TRBJ2-4, with D possibly being TRBD1 (6 bases). The V gene's germline CDR1 is MNHEY and CDR2 SVGAGI. The CDR3 is 15 amino acids. This CDR3 is CASSANRVGKNSQYF. The CDR3 region has the DNA TGTGCCAGCAGTGCTAACAGGGTTGGCAAAAACAGTCAGTACTTC.

This clone has a handful of counts. The chain links TRBV28 to TRBJ2-1; a possible D gene is TRBD1 (5 bases). Deletions cut 4 bases from V and 15 bases from J, with 16 bases between. This CDR3 region has 12 residues. Germline CDR1 MDHEN, CDR2 SYDVKM. This chain's CDR3 is CASSYGRQGRFF. The CDR3 region has the DNA TGTGCCAGCAGTTATGGTAGGCAGGGTCGGTTCTTC. The variable domain in full, completed from reference TRBV28 and TRBJ2-1, reads DVKVTQSSRYLVKRTGEKVFLECVQDMDHENMFWYRQDPGLGLRLIYFSYDVKMKEKGDIPEGYSVSREKKERFSLILESASTNQTSMYLCASSYGRQGRFFGPGTRLTVL.

The V and J genes are TRBV6-5 and TRBJ1-3, with D hard to call. Germline V lookup: CDR1 MNHEY, CDR2 SVGAGI. The CDR3 totals 13 residues. Between the trimmed V and J ends, which lost 5 bases and 1 base, there was a span of 6 bases. CDR3 bases: TGTGCCAGCAGTCAAGAGTCTGGAAACACCATATATTTT. It yields the protein CASSQESGNTIYF.

The chain is built from TRBV9 and TRBJ2-2, with TRBD2 matching over 12 bases. Per the germline V gene, CDR1 is SGDLS and CDR2 is YYNGEE. The ends lost 4 bases at V and 4 bases at J; junction bases unmatched: 11. The CDR3 extends over 18 amino acids. The CDR3 region is CASSLGLAGTSSTGELFF. CDR3 coding DNA: TGTGCCAGCAGCCTCGGACTAGCGGGGACTTCGAGCACCGGGGAGCTGTTTTTT. Full variable domain (missing parts from reference TRBV9 and TRBJ2-2): DSGVTQTPKHLITATGQRVTLRCSPRSGDLSVYWYQQSLDQGLQFLIQYYNGEERAKGNILERFSAQQFPDLHSELNLSSLELGDSALYFCASSLGLAGTSSTGELFFGEGSRLTVL.

This chain connects TRBV7-3 to TRBJ1-1; D possibly corresponds to TRBD1 (6 bases). This CDR3 region has 13 residues. The V gene lost 4 bases and the J gene lost 4 bases, with 10 bases spanning the gap. Germline CDR1 SGHTA, CDR2 FQGTGA. The CDR3 reads CASSYQGGTEAFF. The CDR3 DNA sequence: TGTGCCAGCAGCTACCAAGGGGGCACTGAAGCTTTCTTT. Variable domain in full (rest from reference TRBV7-3 and TRBJ1-1): GAGVSQTPSNKVTEKGKYVELRCDPISGHTALYWYRQSLGQGPEFLIYFQGTGAADDSGLPNDRFFAVRPEGSVSTLKIQRTERGDSAVYLCASSYQGGTEAFFGQGTRLTVV.

The rearrangement uses TRBV6-5 and TRBJ1-6, with D unresolved. The CDR3 runs 11 residues. Trimming left V 4 bases short and J 7 bases short, with 2 bases between. Germline V gene sequence: CDR1 MNHEY, CDR2 SVGAGI. The CDR3 sequence: CASSSNSPLHF. The CDR3 DNA is TGTGCCAGCAGTTCAAATTCACCCCTCCACTTT.

This chain joins TRBV15 and TRBJ1-1, with a tentative D call TRBD1 (5 bases). The germline V gene encodes CDR1 LNHNV and CDR2 YYDKDF (reference sequence). The CDR3 is 10 amino acids. The ends were cut back, 8 bases at V and 5 bases at J, with 6 bases in the middle. CDR3 sequence (DNA): TGTGCCACCGGGGGGACTGAAGCTTTCTTT. Amino acids: CATGGTEAFF.

V and J are TRBV28 and TRBJ1-5; 7 nucleotides line up with TRBD1. The J segment lost 5 bases and the V segment lost 5 bases, leaving 9 bases of the junction unmatched. The CDR3 totals 15 residues. Germline V CDR1 and CDR2: MDHEN, SYDVKM. Here the CDR3 reads CASSARQGLDQPQHF. CDR3 nucleotides: TGTGCCAGCAGTGCACGACAGGGTTTGGATCAGCCCCAGCATTTT.

On this clone itself: At one boundary the junction diverges from the germline segment, which might be a read error. CDR3 protein: CASSEWGDSYEQYF. The DNA for the CDR3 is TGTGCTAGCAGCGAGTGGGGCGATTCCTACGAGCAGTACTTC. The V and J genes are TRBV6-1 and TRBJ2-7, with D possibly TRBD1 on 5 matching bases. Germline CDR1 reads MNHNS; CDR2 reads SASEGT. This CDR3 has 14 amino acids.

CDR3 sequence: CASSVPGQGEEKLFF. In nucleotides, the CDR3 is TGTGCCAGCAGCGTTCCGGGACAGGGCGAGGAAAAACTGTTTTTT. The chain employs TRBV5-6 and TRBJ1-4, with 9 bases that match TRBD1. The V gene end was trimmed by 4 bases and the J gene end by 8 bases; junction bases not matched to a gene: 9. CDR1 SGHDT and CDR2 YYEEEE come from the germline V gene. The CDR3 has 15 residues. The full variable domain, in which reference TRBV5-6 and TRBJ1-4 provide the parts outside the CDR3, is DAGVTQSPTHLIKTRGQQVTLRCSPKSGHDTVSWYQQALGQGPQFIFQYYEEEERQRGNFPDRFSGHQFPNYSSELNVNALLLGDSALYLCASSVPGQGEEKLFFGSGTQLSVL.